This TCR beta chain is drawn from a study of beta chain features in type 1 diabetes. Regarding the study as a whole: For Type 1 diabetes patients, all four CD4+ subsets carried TCRB CDR3s that were moderately but significantly shorter.

Based on CD45RO/CCR7/CD25/CD127/CD95/CD27, CD4+ regulatory, stem cell-like memory, naive and central memory cells were sorted. The whole isolated RNA underwent reverse transcription, so sequencing captured expressed TCRB transcripts. Method: immunoSEQ multiplex PCR; TCRdb's copy keeps in-frame clones and lacks some. The sample has about 400,000 clones; around 13% are singletons. This clone has more than one count but fewer than ten. Its antigen is as yet unknown. The CDR3 length is 13 residues. Germline assignment: CDR1 SEHNR and CDR2 FQNEAQ (reference sequence). The V segment lost 10 bases and the J segment 4 bases; nucleotides outside the gene matches: 5.

What was sequenced was naive CD4+ T cells from blood. The chain employs TRBV7-9 and TRBJ2-2; 8 nucleotides agree with TRBD2. This sequence originates from a woman under 30 with type 1 diabetes. The CDR3 DNA is TGTGCCATGAGCGGGAGTGTCACCGGGGAGCTGTTTTTT. It encodes CAMSGSVTGELFF.